These 20 T cell receptor beta chains were all obtained from the same sample, sequenced in a study of cytomegalovirus exposure and HLA in healthy donors (dated by TCRdb to 2016 to 2017). The method was the immunoSEQ multiplex PCR assay. For the multiplex PCR, a mixture combining 60 forward primers for TCR Vbeta segments and 13 reverse primers for TCR Jbeta segments was used. Held by TCRdb, this immuneACCESS table contains in-frame sequences only and omits some clones. Under half of the omission traces to an unresolved V gene where checked; the cause of the rest is unknown. For this sample the table gives approximately 170,000 clones, of which 65% to 80% were detected only once. The ten largest clonotypes hold about 4.6% of the sample. The sequencing input was PBMCs. These receptors were obtained from a man younger than 45 in good health and CMV-seropositive.

The chain combines TRBV7-9 with TRBJ1-2, with D possibly TRBD1 on 6 matching bases. CDR1 and CDR2 from the germline V gene are SEHNR and FQNEAQ (reference sequence). The CDR3 runs to 12 residues. Trimming stripped 5 bases from V and 8 bases from J, with 12 bases between. The CDR3 DNA is TGTGCCAGCAGCATGGACAGAGGAGGCTACACCTTC. Translating gives CASSMDRGGYTF. The full variable domain, in which reference TRBV7-9 and TRBJ1-2 provide the parts outside the CDR3, is DTGVSQNPRHKITKRGQNVTFRCDPISEHNRLYWYRQTLGQGPEFLTYFQNEAQLEKSRLLSDRFSAERPKGSFSTLEIQRTEQGDSAMYLCASSMDRGGYTFGSGTRLTVV.

The chain links TRBV5-6 to TRBJ1-5; TRBD1 is a possible D gene (6 bases). Germline-derived CDR1 and CDR2 are SGHDT and YYEEEE. V was pared by 9 bases and J by 3 bases, with 13 bases between. This CDR3 has 13 amino acids. For the CDR3, the DNA is TGTGCCACCGCCAGGGGCCTCAATCAGCCCCAGCATTTT. Residues: CATARGLNQPQHF.

The chain carries TRBV10-3 and TRBJ1-4; TRBD1 might be the D (5 bases). From germline, CDR1 is ENHRY and CDR2 SYGVKD. The CDR3 covers 14 residues. V lost 8 bases, J lost 8 bases, and 18 bases lay in between. The CDR3 nucleotides read TGTGCCATCTGGGGTGGAGGGGCTGTGGAAAAACTGTTTTTT. It specifies CAIWGGGAVEKLFF.

As for this clone: The sample has other DNA sequences that encode this CDR3 too. The chain has TRBV4-2 and TRBJ1-6; TRBD1 is a possible D gene (6 bases). V was pared by 0 bases and J by 13 bases, with 16 bases between. CDR1 is LGHNA and CDR2 is YNFKEQ in the germline V gene. The CDR3 length is 15 residues. CDR3 region: CASSQDKGGDWPLHF. In DNA form, the CDR3 reads TGTGCCAGCAGCCAAGATAAGGGGGGGGATTGGCCCCTCCACTTT.

This clone has only a few counts. This chain links TRBV6-1 with TRBJ2-7; D call uncertain. V was pared by 1 base and J by 3 bases, with 13 bases between. The CDR3 loop spans 15 amino acids. Germline V gene lookup returns CDR1 MNHNS and CDR2 SASEGT. CDR3 nucleotides: TGTGCCAGCAGTGAAGTGATATCTGGCAGCTACGAGCAGTACTTC. This codes for CASSEVISGSYEQYF.

The chain combines TRBV4-2 with TRBJ1-5; tentative D call: TRBD1 (6 bases). The CDR3 consists of 15 residues. V dropped 4 bases and J dropped 0 bases, with 10 bases sitting between them. Per germline, CDR1 LGHNA and CDR2 YNFKEQ. The CDR3 is CASSLRGNSNQPQHF. CDR3 coding DNA: TGTGCCAGCAGCCTCAGGGGCAATAGCAATCAGCCCCAGCATTTT.

This chain uses TRBV4-2 with TRBJ2-3; 7 nucleotides line up with TRBD2. The CDR3 has 16 residues. Germline V gene data show CDR1 as LGHNA and CDR2 as YNFKEQ. Losses at the gene ends were 5 bases for V and 4 bases for J; bases not matched to a gene: 12. The CDR3 bases are TGTGCCAGCAGCGAAGCCCTTTCAGCGGGACCAGATACGCAGTATTTT. Protein: CASSEALSAGPDTQYF.

This sequence joins TRBV5-6 and TRBJ2-7; 8 nucleotides align to TRBD1. The CDR3 sequence is 14 residues long. The V and J ends lost 2 bases and 0 bases, in that order; junction bases with no gene match: 1. Germline CDR1 and CDR2: SGHDT and YYEEEE. CDR3 protein: CASSFGQGSYEQYF. The DNA for the CDR3 is TGTGCCAGCAGCTTCGGACAGGGCTCCTACGAGCAGTACTTC.

This chain uses TRBV6-1 with TRBJ2-5, with 8 bases aligning to TRBD1. The J segment lost 5 bases and the V segment lost 4 bases, leaving 6 bases of the junction unmatched. Looked up from germline, CDR1 is MNHNS and CDR2 is SASEGT. CDR3 size: 14 residues. This CDR3 reads CASSGAGGRETQYF. The CDR3 DNA sequence: TGTGCCAGCAGTGGGGCAGGGGGCCGGGAGACCCAGTACTTC.

The J gene is TRBJ1-5, the V gene TRBV6-1, with a possible D match to TRBD1 (6 bases). This CDR3 has 14 amino acids. Trimming removed 6 bases at V and 4 bases at J, with 13 bases between. Per the germline V gene, CDR1 is MNHNS and CDR2 is SASEGT. The CDR3 sequence: CASRWGRGNQPQHF. In DNA, the CDR3 is TGTGCCAGCAGGTGGGGCAGGGGAAATCAGCCCCAGCATTTT.

This clone was observed a single time. This chain uses TRBV14 with TRBJ1-2; 7 bases align to TRBD1. Per germline, CDR1 SGHDN and CDR2 FVKESK. Trimming cost V 1 base and J 8 bases; bases outside gene matches: 7. The CDR3 loop spans 14 amino acids. The CDR3: CASSQAQQGEGYTF. CDR3 DNA: TGTGCCAGCAGCCAAGCGCAGCAGGGGGAAGGCTACACCTTC.

The genes are TRBV2 and TRBJ2-5, with 10 bases fitting TRBD2. The CDR3 has 17 amino acids. The V and J ends lost 4 bases and 5 bases, in that order; junction bases with no gene match: 13. The germline CDR1 and CDR2 sequences are SNHLY and FYNNEI. In DNA, the CDR3 is TGTGCCAGCAGTGGGGCCTTCAAGCGGGGGGGCCGGGAGACCCAGTACTTC. This encodes CASSGAFKRGGRETQYF.

The chain is built from TRBV7-3 and TRBJ2-7, with 9 positions matching TRBD1. This CDR3 comprises 14 residues. The germline V gene has CDR1 SGHTA and CDR2 FQGTGA. Trimming removed 5 bases from V and 1 base from J; junction bases left unmatched: 3. CDR3 amino acids: CASSAGTGSYEQYF. In DNA form, the CDR3 reads TGTGCCAGCAGCGCAGGGACAGGGTCCTACGAGCAGTACTTC.

This chain connects TRBV19 to TRBJ1-5; D might be TRBD1 (5 bases). Germline CDR1 and CDR2: LNHDA and SQIVND (reference sequence). Between the trimmed V and J ends, which lost 0 bases and 3 bases, there was a span of 9 bases. CDR3 length: 15 amino acids. As DNA, the CDR3 is TGTGCCAGTAGTATAGAGGGGGGAAACAATCAGCCCCAGCATTTT. It translates to CASSIEGGNNQPQHF.

This clone turned up a few times. The chain combines TRBV27 with TRBJ1-4; 7 positions match TRBD1. J gave up 8 bases and V 3 bases, and 3 bases lay outside the gene matches. The CDR3 has 13 residues. In germline, CDR1 is MNHEY, CDR2 SMNVEV (reference sequence). CDR3 loop: CASSFRTGEKLFF. The CDR3 DNA is TGTGCCAGCAGTTTTCGGACAGGCGAAAAACTGTTTTTT.

This clone appeared once. Other DNA sequences from this sample encode an identical CDR3 as well. The chain is built from TRBV6-5 and TRBJ2-1, with a tentative D call TRBD2 (5 bases). The CDR3 covers 14 residues. The germline gives CDR1 MNHEY, CDR2 SVGAGI. The ends were cut back, 7 bases at V and 4 bases at J, with 14 bases in the middle. CDR3 loop: CASNRAGGYNEQFF. The CDR3 DNA is TGTGCCAGCAATCGGGCTGGCGGGTACAATGAGCAGTTCTTC.

This CDR3 reads CASSGGLGPFYEQYF. CDR3 bases: TGTGCCAGCAGCGGCGGACTCGGCCCCTTCTACGAGCAGTACTTC. The chain is built from TRBV7-2 and TRBJ2-7, with D tentatively TRBD2 (5 bases). The germline gives CDR1 SGHTA, CDR2 FQGNSA. The CDR3 extends over 15 amino acids. V dropped 5 bases and J dropped 3 bases, with 17 bases sitting between them.

Regarding this clone: Other nucleotide sequences from this sample produce the same CDR3. The rearrangement links TRBV6-5 to TRBJ1-1; weak D call: TRBD1 (5 bases). V lost 0 bases and J 5 bases, leaving 13 bases between the germline ends. This CDR3 has 15 amino acids. Per the germline V gene, CDR1 is MNHEY and CDR2 is SVGAGI. The CDR3 nucleotides are TGTGCCAGCAGTTACTCGTCGCGGGGGGGTACTGAAGCTTTCTTT. Its protein is CASSYSSRGGTEAFF.

The rearrangement joins TRBV7-2 to TRBJ2-3; no clear D gene. The CDR3 is 13 residues long. The V and J ends lost 3 bases and 6 bases respectively, with 10 bases between them. From germline, CDR1 is SGHTA and CDR2 FQGNSA. CDR3: CASSFKGEDTQYF. The CDR3, as DNA: TGTGCCAGCAGCTTCAAAGGAGAGGATACGCAGTATTTT.

The chain combines TRBV15 with TRBJ1-5; D may be TRBD1 (5 bases). The germline gives CDR1 LNHNV, CDR2 YYDKDF (reference sequence). Trimming took off 1 base at V and 7 bases at J, with 14 bases between the two ends. The CDR3 has 15 amino acids. As DNA, the CDR3 is TGTGCCACCAGCAGAGGCAGGGAAGAAGGACAGCCCCAGCATTTT. Translating gives CATSRGREEGQPQHF.